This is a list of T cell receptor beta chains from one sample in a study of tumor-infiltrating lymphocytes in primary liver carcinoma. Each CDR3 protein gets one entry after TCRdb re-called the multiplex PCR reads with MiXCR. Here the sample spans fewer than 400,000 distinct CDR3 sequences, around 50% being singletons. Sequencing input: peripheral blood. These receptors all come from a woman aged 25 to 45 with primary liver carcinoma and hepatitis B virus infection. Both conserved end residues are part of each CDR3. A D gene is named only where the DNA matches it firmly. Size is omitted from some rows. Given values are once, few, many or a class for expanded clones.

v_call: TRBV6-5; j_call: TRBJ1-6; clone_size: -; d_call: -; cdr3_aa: CGVSRTAPSALHF; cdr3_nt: TGTGGCGTAAGCCGGACAGCTCCATCAGCCCTCCACTTT
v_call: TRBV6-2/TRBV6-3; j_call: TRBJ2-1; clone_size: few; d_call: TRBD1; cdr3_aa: CASSTPGTGSEQFF; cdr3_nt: TGTGCCAGCAGTACCCCCGGGACAGGGAGTGAGCAGTTCTTC
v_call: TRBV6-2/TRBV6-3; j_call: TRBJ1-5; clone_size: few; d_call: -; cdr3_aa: CASSPYGGFTYQPQHF; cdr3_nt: TGTGCCAGCAGTCCCTATGGGGGGTTCACCTATCAGCCCCAGCATTTT
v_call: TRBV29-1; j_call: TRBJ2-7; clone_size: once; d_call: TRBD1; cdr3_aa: CSARDRGAYEQDF; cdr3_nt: TGCAGCGCCCGTGACAGGGGAGCCTACGAGCAGGACTTC
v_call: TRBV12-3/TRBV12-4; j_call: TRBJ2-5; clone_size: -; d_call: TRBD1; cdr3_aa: CASSLLQGKFNEQYF; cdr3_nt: TGTGCCAGCAGCCTTCTACAGGGGAAATTCAATGAGCAGTACTTC
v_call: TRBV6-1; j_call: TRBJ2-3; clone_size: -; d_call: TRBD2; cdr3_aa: CASSEDAAGGFADTQYF; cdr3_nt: TGTGCCAGCAGTGAAGACGCGGCGGGAGGTTTCGCAGATACGCAGTATTTT
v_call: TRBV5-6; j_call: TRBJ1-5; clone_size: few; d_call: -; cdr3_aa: CASSFRGRGLPGNQPQHF; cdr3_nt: TGTGCCAGCAGCTTCAGAGGCAGGGGCTTACCTGGCAATCAGCCCCAGCATTTT
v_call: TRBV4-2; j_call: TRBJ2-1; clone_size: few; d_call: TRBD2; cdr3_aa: CASSPGASGRANEQFF; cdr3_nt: TGTGCCAGCAGCCCGGGGGCTAGCGGGAGGGCCAATGAGCAGTTCTTC
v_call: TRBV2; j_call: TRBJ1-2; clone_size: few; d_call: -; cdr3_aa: CASSRGANYGYTF; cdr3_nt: TGTGCCAGCAGTAGGGGAGCTAACTATGGCTACACCTTC
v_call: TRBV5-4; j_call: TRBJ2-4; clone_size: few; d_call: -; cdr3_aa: CASSLVGDIQYF; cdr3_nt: TGTGCCAGCAGCTTGGTTGGGGACATTCAGTACTTC
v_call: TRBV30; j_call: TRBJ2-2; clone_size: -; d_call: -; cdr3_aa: CAWSAVGRTVNTGELFF; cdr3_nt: TGTGCCTGGAGCGCGGTAGGTAGGACGGTGAACACCGGGGAGCTGTTTTTT
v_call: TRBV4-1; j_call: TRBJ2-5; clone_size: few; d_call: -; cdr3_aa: CASSQSGETQYF; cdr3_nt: TGCGCCAGCAGCCAGAGTGGCGAGACCCAGTACTTC
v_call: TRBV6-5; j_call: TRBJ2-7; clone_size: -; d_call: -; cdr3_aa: CASSYSARSGQPTLSYEEYF; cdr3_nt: TGTGCCAGCAGTTACTCGGCCCGATCTGGACAGCCTACCCTCTCCTACGAGGAGTACTTC
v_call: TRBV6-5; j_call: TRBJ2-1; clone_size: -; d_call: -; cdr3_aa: CASIWSVGQFGEQFF; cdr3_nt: TGTGCCAGCATTTGGTCGGTCGGACAATTCGGTGAGCAGTTCTTC
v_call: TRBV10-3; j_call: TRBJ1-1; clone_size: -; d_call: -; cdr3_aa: CAIMKAGTTEAFF; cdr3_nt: TGTGCCATCATGAAGGCAGGGACCACTGAAGCTTTCTTT
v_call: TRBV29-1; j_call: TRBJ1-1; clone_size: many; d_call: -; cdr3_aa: CSAQANTEAFF; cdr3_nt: TGCAGCGCACAAGCGAACACTGAAGCTTTCTTT
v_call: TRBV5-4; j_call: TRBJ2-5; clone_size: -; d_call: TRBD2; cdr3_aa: CARSARGSGLSLETQYF; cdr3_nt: TGTGCCAGAAGCGCGAGGGGTAGCGGGCTTTCTTTAGAGACCCAGTACTTC
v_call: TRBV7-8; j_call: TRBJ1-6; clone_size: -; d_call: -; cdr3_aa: CASSPFDVGGSLLHF; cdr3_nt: TGTGCCAGCAGCCCCTTCGACGTCGGCGGTTCACTCCTCCACTTT
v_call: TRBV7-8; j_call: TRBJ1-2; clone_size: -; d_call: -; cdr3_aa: CASSSQGLDYGYTF; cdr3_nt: TGTGCCAGCAGCTCACAAGGGTTGGACTATGGCTACACCTTC
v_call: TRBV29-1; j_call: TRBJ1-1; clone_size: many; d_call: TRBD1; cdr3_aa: CSVETGSTEAFF; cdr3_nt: TGCAGCGTCGAGACAGGGAGCACTGAAGCTTTCTTT
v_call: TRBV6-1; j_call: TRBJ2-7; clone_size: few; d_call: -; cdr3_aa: CASSKGTDTYEQYF; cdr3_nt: TGTGCCAGCAGCAAGGGGACTGACACCTACGAGCAGTACTTC
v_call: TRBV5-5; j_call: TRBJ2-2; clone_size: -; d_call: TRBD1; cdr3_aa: CVSSLTGEEWTGELFF; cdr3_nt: TGTGTCAGCAGCTTGACAGGGGAGGAGTGGACCGGGGAGCTGTTTTTT
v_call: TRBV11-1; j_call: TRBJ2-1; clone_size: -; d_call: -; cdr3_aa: CASSLVRDSEQFF; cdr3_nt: TGTGCCAGCAGCTTAGTACGAGACTCTGAGCAGTTCTTC
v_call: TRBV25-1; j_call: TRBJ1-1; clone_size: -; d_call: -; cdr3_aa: CASSERENTEAFF; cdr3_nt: TGTGCCAGCAGTGAGAGGGAAAACACTGAAGCTTTCTTT
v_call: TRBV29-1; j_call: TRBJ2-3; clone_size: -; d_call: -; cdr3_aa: CGVLVPAASPDTQYF; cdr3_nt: TGCGGCGTATTAGTTCCGGCGGCCAGCCCAGATACGCAATATTTT
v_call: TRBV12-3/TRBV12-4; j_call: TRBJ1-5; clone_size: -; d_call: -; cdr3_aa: CASSAGTGPDNQPLHF; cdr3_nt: TGTGCCAGCAGTGCAGGGACGGGACCAGACAATCAGCCCCTGCATTTT
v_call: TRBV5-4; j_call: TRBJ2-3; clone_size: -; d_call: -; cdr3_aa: CASSPSRRADTQYF; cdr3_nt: TGTGCCAGCAGTCCGAGTAGGCGCGCAGATACGCAGTATTTT
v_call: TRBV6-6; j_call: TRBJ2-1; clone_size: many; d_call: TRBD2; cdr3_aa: CASSFYPEPGLAGYEQFF; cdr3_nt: TGTGCCAGCAGTTTCTATCCAGAACCGGGACTAGCGGGCTATGAGCAGTTCTTC
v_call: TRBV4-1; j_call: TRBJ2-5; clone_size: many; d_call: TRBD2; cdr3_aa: CASSQEGFGGGQETQYF; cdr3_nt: TGCGCCAGCAGCCAAGAAGGCTTCGGCGGGGGGCAAGAGACCCAGTACTTC
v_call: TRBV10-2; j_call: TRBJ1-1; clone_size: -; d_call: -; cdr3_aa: CATRQGLNTETFF; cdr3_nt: TGCGCCACTCGCCAGGGGCTGAACACTGAAACTTTCTTT
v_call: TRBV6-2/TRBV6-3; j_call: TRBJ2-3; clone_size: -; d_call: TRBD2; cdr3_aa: CASSYGGLAGGQTDTQYF; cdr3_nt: TGTGCCAGCAGTTACGGAGGCCTAGCGGGAGGACAAACAGATACGCAGTATTTT
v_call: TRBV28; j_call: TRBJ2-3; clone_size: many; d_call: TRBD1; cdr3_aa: CASLRLQGAADTQYF; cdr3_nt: TGTGCGTCATTAAGGCTACAGGGGGCTGCAGATACGCAGTATTTT
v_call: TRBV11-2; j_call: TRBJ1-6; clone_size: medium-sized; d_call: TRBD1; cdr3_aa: CASSLGGTVRGSPLHF; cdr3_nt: TGTGCCAGCAGCTTAGGTGGGACAGTGCGCGGTTCACCCCTCCACTTT
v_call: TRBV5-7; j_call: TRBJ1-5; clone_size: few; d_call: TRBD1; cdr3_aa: CASIGTGVNQPQHF; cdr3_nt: TGTGCCAGCATCGGGACAGGGGTGAATCAGCCCCAGCATTTT
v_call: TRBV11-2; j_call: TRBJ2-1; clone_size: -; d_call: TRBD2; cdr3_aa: CASSLESGVAGSSYDEQFF; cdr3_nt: TGTGCCAGCAGCTTAGAGAGTGGGGTAGCGGGTAGCTCCTACGATGAGCAGTTCTTC
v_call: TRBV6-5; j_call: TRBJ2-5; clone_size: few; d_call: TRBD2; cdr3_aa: CASSAWTSGSRETQYF; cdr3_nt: TGTGCCAGCAGTGCCTGGACTAGCGGGAGTAGGGAGACCCAGTACTTC
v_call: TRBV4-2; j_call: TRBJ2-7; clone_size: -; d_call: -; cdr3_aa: CASSPASGVDRPYEQYF; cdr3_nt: TGTGCCAGCAGCCCAGCCTCGGGTGTGGACAGACCCTACGAGCAGTACTTC
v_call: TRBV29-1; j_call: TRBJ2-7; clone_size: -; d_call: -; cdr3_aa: CSARSGGRTYEQYF; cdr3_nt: TGCAGCGCGAGGTCCGGAGGACGGACCTACGAGCAGTACTTC
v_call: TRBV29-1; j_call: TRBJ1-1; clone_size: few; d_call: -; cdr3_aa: CSVQRGNTEAFF; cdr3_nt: TGCAGCGTTCAAAGGGGAAACACTGAAGCTTTCTTT
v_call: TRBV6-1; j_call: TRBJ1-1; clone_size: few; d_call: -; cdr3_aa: CASSRYGRDTEAFF; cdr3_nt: TGTGCCAGCAGTAGATATGGACGTGACACTGAAGCTTTCTTT
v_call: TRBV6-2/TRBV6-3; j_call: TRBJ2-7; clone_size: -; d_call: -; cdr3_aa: CASSYSTRATYEQYF; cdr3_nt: TGTGCCAGCAGTTACTCGACAAGGGCCACCTATGAGCAGTACTTC
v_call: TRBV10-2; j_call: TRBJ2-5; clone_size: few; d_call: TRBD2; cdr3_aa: CASTSGRLEETQYF; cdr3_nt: TGCGCCAGTACTAGCGGGAGGCTGGAGGAGACCCAGTACTTC
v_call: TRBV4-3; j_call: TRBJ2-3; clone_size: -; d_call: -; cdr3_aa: CANSQATGSHTDTQYF; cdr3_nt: TGCGCCAACAGCCAAGCGACAGGTTCCCACACGGATACGCAGTATTTT
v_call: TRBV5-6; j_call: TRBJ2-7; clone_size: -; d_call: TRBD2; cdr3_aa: CASSSASGSGDRQYF; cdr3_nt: TGTGCCAGCAGCTCAGCAAGCGGGAGCGGAGATCGGCAGTACTTC
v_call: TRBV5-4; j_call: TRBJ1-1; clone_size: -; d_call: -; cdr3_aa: CASTPQVQGRNTGAFF; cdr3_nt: TGTGCCAGCACTCCCCAAGTTCAGGGACGGAACACTGGAGCTTTCTTT
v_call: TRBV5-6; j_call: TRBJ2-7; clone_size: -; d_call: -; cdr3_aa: CASSLIRGGNEQYF; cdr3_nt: TGTGCCAGCAGCTTGATTCGAGGCGGGAACGAGCAGTACTTC
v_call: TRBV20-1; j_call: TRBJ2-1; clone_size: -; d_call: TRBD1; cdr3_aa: CSARQGTGINEQFF; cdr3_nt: TGCAGTGCTAGACAGGGGACAGGGATCAATGAGCAGTTCTTC
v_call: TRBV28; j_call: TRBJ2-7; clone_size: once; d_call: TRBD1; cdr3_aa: CASSLWVGQSYEQYF; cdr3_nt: TGTGCCAGCAGTTTATGGGTGGGACAGTCCTACGAGCAGTACTTC
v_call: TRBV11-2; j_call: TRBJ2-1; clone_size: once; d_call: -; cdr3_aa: CASSLQCIEQFF; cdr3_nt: TGTGCCAGCAGCTTACAGTGCATTGAGCAGTTCTTC
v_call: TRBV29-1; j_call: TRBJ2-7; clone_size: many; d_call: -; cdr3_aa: CSVERDGREQYF; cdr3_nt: TGCAGCGTTGAAAGAGATGGGAGAGAGCAGTACTTC